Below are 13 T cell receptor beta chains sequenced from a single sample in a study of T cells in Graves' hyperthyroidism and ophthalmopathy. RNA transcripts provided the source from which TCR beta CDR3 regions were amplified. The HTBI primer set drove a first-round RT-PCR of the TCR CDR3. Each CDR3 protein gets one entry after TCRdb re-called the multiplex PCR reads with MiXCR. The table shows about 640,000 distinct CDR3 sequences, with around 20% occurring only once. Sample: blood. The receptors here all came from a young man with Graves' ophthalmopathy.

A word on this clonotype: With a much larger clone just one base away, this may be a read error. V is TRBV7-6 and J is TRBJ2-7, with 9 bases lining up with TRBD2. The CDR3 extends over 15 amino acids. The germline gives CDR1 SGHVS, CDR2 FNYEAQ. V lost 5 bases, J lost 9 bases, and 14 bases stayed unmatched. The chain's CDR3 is CASSRSGSFSGGQYF. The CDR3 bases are TGTGCCAGCAGCCGTAGCGGGAGCTTCTCGGGCGGGCAGTACTTC.

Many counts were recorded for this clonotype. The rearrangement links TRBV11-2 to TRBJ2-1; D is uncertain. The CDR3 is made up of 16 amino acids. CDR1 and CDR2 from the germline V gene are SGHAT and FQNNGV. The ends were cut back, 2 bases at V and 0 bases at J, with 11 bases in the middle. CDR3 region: CASSLKQHFSYNEQFF. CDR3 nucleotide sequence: TGTGCCAGCAGCTTAAAACAGCATTTCTCCTACAATGAGCAGTTCTTC.

The CDR3 sequence: CASSMFRGETEAFF. DNA for the CDR3: TGTGCCAGTAGTATGTTTAGGGGCGAAACCGAAGCTTTCTTT. The chain links TRBV19 to TRBJ1-1; tentative D call: TRBD1 (5 bases). V lost 3 bases to trimming and J lost 8 bases, with 16 bases between them. CDR1 is LNHDA, CDR2 SQIVND, per germline (reference sequence). The CDR3 has 14 amino acids. The entire variable domain, with the rest obtained from reference TRBV19 and TRBJ1-1, is as follows: DGGITQSPKYLFRKEGQNVTLSCEQNLNHDAMYWYRQDPGQGLRLIYYSQIVNDFQKGDIAEGYSVSREKKESFPLTVTSAQKNPTAFYLCASSMFRGETEAFFGQGTRLTVV.

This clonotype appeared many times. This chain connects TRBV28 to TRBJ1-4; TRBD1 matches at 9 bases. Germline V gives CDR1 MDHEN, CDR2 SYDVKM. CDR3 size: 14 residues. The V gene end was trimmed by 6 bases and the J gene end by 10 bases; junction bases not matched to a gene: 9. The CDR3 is CASSKDRGKVKLFF. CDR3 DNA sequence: TGTGCCAGCAGCAAGGACAGGGGAAAGGTAAAACTGTTTTTT.

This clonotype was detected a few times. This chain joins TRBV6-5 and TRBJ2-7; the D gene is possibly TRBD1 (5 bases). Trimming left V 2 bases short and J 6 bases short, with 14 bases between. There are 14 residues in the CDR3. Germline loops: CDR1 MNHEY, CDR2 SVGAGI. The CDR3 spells CASSYRQQETEQYF. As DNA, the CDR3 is TGTGCCAGCAGTTACCGACAGCAGGAGACCGAGCAGTACTTC.

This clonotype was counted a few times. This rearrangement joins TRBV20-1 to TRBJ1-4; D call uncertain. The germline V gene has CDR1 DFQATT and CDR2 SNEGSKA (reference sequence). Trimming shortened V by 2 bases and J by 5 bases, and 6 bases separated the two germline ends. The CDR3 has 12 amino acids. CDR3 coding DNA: TGCAGTGCTAGACAACCGAATGAAAAACTGTTTTTT. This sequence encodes CSARQPNEKLFF.

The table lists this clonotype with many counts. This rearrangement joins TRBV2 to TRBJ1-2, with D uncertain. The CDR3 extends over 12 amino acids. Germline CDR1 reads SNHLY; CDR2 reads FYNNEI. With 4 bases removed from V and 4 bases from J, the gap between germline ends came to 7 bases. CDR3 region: CASSGQSYGYTF. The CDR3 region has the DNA TGTGCCAGCAGTGGGCAGTCCTATGGCTACACCTTC. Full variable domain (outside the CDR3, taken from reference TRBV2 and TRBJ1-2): EPEVTQTPSHQVTQMGQEVILRCVPISNHLYFYWYRQILGQKVEFLVSFYNNEISEKSEIFDDQFSVERPDGSNFTLKIRSTKLEDSAMYFCASSGQSYGYTFGSGTRLTVV.

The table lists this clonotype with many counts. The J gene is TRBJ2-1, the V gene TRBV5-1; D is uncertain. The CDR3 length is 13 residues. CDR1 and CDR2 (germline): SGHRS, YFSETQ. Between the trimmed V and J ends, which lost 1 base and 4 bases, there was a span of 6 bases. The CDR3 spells CASSLTTYNEQFF. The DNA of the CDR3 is TGCGCCAGCAGCTTGACTACTTACAATGAGCAGTTCTTC.

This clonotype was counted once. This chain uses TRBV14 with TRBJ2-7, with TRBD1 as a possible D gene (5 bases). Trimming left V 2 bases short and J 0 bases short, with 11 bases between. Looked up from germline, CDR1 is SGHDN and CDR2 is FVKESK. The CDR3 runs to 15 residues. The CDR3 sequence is CASSQQGENSYEQYF. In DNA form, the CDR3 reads TGTGCCAGCAGCCAACAAGGGGAAAACTCCTACGAGCAGTACTTC.

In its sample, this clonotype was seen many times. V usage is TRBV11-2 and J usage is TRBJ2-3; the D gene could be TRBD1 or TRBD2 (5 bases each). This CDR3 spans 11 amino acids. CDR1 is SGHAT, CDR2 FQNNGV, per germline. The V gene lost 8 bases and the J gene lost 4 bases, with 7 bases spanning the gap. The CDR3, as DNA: TGTGCCAGCCAGGGAGCAGATACGCAGTATTTT. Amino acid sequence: CASQGADTQYF.

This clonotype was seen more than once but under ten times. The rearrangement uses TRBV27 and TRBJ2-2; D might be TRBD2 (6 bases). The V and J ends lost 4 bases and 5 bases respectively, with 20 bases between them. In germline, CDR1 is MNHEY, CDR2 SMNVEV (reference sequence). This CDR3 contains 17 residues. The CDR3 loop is CASSSLPFFGSTGELFF. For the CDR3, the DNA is TGTGCCAGCAGTTCCTTACCTTTCTTCGGGAGTACCGGGGAGCTGTTTTTT.

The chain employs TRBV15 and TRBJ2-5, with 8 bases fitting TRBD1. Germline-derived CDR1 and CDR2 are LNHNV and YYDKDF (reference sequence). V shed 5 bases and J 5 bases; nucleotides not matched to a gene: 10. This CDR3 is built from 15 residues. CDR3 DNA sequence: TGTGCCACCAGCCGGAGACAGGGGCAACTTGAGACCCAGTACTTC. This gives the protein CATSRRQGQLETQYF.

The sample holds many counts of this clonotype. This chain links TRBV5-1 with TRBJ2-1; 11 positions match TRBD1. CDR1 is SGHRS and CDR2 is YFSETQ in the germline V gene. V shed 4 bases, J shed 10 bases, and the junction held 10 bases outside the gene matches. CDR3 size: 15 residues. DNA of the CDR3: TGCGCCAGCAGCCCCGGGACAGGGGGTGTTTCGGAGCAGTTCTTC. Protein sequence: CASSPGTGGVSEQFF. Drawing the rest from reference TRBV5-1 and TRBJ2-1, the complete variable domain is KAGVTQTPRYLIKTRGQQVTLSCSPISGHRSVSWYQQTPGQGLQFLFEYFSETQRNKGNFPGRFSGRQFSNSRSEMNVSTLELGDSALYLCASSPGTGGVSEQFFGPGTRLTVL.